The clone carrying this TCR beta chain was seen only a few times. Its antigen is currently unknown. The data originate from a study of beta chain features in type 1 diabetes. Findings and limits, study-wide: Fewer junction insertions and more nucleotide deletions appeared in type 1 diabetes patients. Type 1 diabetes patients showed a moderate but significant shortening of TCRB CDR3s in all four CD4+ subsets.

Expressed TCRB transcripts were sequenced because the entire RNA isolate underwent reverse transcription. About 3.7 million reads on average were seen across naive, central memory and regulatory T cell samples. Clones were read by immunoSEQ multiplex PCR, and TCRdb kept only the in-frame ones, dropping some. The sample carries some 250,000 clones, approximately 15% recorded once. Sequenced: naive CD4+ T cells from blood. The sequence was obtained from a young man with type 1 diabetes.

As DNA, the CDR3 is TGTGCCAGCAGCAAAAAACAGCGGGGAGGATACGAGCAGTACTTC. Protein: CASSKKQRGGYEQYF. This chain joins TRBV21-1 and TRBJ2-7; the table assigns TRBD2, which was not confirmed against the DNA. TRBV21-1 is reported as a pseudogene. The CDR3 runs to 15 residues.